The clone carrying this T cell receptor beta chain was seen a few times. What it recognizes is unknown. The sample comes from a study of T cells in localized non-small cell lung cancer. General study results and limits: Patients showing higher blood T cell density tended to see longer overall survival. Only one tumor region was sequenced, so heterogeneity remains possible. Compared with tumor, uninvolved adjacent lung displayed greater T cell clonality, ranking highest overall. Within adjacent lung there appeared a median approximately 57 of the top 100 tumor clones.

The assay was immunoSEQ multiplex PCR, and TCRdb's table has in-frame clones only and misses some. The data show 50,000 to 70,000 clones, roughly 76% seen once. The CDR3 runs to 14 residues. Germline loops: CDR1 SGHRS, CDR2 YFSETQ. Germline trimming cut 2 bases from V and 10 bases from J; bases unmatched to any gene: 4. J is TRBJ2-1 and V is TRBV5-1; 12 bases are shared with TRBD2. Sequencing was performed on PBMCs, taken before any cancer treatment. The TCR sequence derives from a man between 40 and 69 years old with stage II lung adenocarcinoma. DNA for the CDR3: TGCGCCAGCAGCTTACTAGCGGGAGGTAGCGAGCAGTTCTTC. Encoded protein: CASSLLAGGSEQFF.